The 2 T cell receptor beta chains reported below all come from one sample, sequenced in a study of human T cells and chemical hapten exposure. MiXCR, applied by TCRdb to the 5' RACE reads, yields one record per CDR3 protein. The table records 81,000 or so distinct CDR3 sequences, about 8.4% of them present only once. Researchers extracted total RNA from unfractionated whole blood. These receptors originate from a male donor in good health.

The chain links TRBV27 to TRBJ2-1; 8 positions match TRBD1. From germline, CDR1 is MNHEY and CDR2 SMNVEV (reference sequence). The CDR3 covers 15 residues. J lost 2 bases, V lost 5 bases, and 5 bases had no gene match. This chain's CDR3 is CASSQTGETYNEQFF. Written as DNA, the CDR3 is TGTGCCAGCAGTCAGACAGGGGAGACCTACAATGAGCAGTTCTTC.

This clonotype occurred a few times. This chain uses TRBV27 with TRBJ1-6; D is uncertain. The CDR3 totals 14 residues. CDR1 is MNHEY, CDR2 SMNVEV, per germline (reference sequence). Trimming left V 3 bases short and J 7 bases short, with 10 bases between. CDR3 sequence (DNA): TGTGCCAGCAGTTTCCCGGGAGTCAATTCACCCCTCCACTTT. As protein: CASSFPGVNSPLHF.